The next 17 T cell receptor beta chains were all read from a single sample in a study of blood T cell repertoires in COVID-19. Here immunoSEQ multiplex PCR was the method, and the copy in TCRdb shows in-frame clones only, minus some. The sample lists just over 60,000 clones; around four fifths were seen once. Specimen: peripheral blood. The receptors originated from a woman older than 75 with active or convalescent COVID-19.

The V and J genes are TRBV28 and TRBJ1-4; D uncertain. Germline CDR1 reads MDHEN; CDR2 reads SYDVKM. The CDR3 totals 15 residues. Trimming took off 6 bases at V and 3 bases at J, with 14 bases between the two ends. CDR3 DNA sequence: TGTGCCAGCAGGGCGGATAGGAGGGCTAATGAAAAACTGTTTTTT. This encodes CASRADRRANEKLFF.

In DNA, the CDR3 is TGTGCCAGCAGTTACCCAAGGACAGGGGGTGAGGGTACGCAGTATTTT. This translates into CASSYPRTGGEGTQYF. V usage is TRBV6-5 and J usage is TRBJ2-3, with 10 nucleotides matching TRBD1. The J segment lost 8 bases and the V segment lost 2 bases, leaving 10 bases of the junction unmatched. This CDR3 comprises 16 residues. Germline-derived CDR1 and CDR2 are MNHEY and SVGAGI.

The rearrangement links TRBV11-3 to TRBJ2-7, with a tentative D call TRBD2 (6 bases). The CDR3 length is 18 residues. CDR1 and CDR2 from the germline V gene are SGHNT and YENEEA. Between the trimmed V and J ends, which lost 4 bases and 3 bases, there was a span of 25 bases. CDR3: CASSSRASGPTLGYEQYF. CDR3 DNA: TGTGCCAGCAGCTCCCGTGCCAGCGGGCCCACGTTAGGCTACGAGCAGTACTTC. Full variable domain (missing parts from reference TRBV11-3 and TRBJ2-7): EAGVVQSPRYKIIEKKQPVAFWCNPISGHNTLYWYLQNLGQGPELLIRYENEEAVDDSQLPKDRFSAERLKGVDSTLKIQPAELGDSAVYLCASSSRASGPTLGYEQYFGPGTRLTVT.

The gene calls are TRBV14 and TRBJ2-1; weak D call: TRBD1 (5 bases). CDR3 length: 12 amino acids. The germline V gene encodes CDR1 SGHDN and CDR2 FVKESK. V was trimmed by 2 bases and J by 10 bases, leaving 9 bases between them. In DNA, the CDR3 is TGTGCCAGCAGCCAACAGGGTTTCGAGCAGTTCTTC. Amino acids: CASSQQGFEQFF.

The rearrangement links TRBV15 to TRBJ2-7, with 9 nucleotides matching TRBD2. CDR1 and CDR2 from the germline V gene are LNHNV and YYDKDF (reference sequence). This CDR3 has 13 residues. Trimming removed 6 bases from V and 6 bases from J; junction bases left unmatched: 6. Written as DNA, the CDR3 is TGTGCCACCAGAGATAGCGGGGGCGGCGAGCAGTACTTC. Its translation: CATRDSGGGEQYF.

This chain joins TRBV2 and TRBJ1-6; 9 bases map to TRBD1. Trimming removed 7 bases from V and 8 bases from J; junction bases left unmatched: 15. Per germline, CDR1 SNHLY and CDR2 FYNNEI. CDR3 size: 17 residues. CDR3 in DNA: TGTGCCAGCACCCTAGGGACCCCGGGACAGGGTTATTCACCCCTCCACTTT. As protein: CASTLGTPGQGYSPLHF.

The table lists this clone with a few counts. The chain is built from TRBV6-1 and TRBJ2-7; D uncertain. V lost 3 bases, J lost 0 bases, and 12 bases lay in between. Germline CDR1 MNHNS, CDR2 SASEGT. CDR3 length: 15 amino acids. The CDR3 DNA follows: TGTGCCAGCAGTGAGACCACAGCAAGCTCCTACGAGCAGTACTTC. Protein sequence: CASSETTASSYEQYF.

CDR3 sequence (DNA): TGTGCCAGCAGTGGACAGTCAAATAATTCACCCCTCCACTTT. It specifies CASSGQSNNSPLHF. This chain links TRBV6-4 with TRBJ1-6, with D possibly being TRBD1 (5 bases). The CDR3 is made up of 14 amino acids. CDR1 and CDR2 (germline): MRHNA, SNTAGT. Trimming pared 4 bases from V and 5 bases from J, leaving 9 bases between.

The V gene is TRBV9, the J gene TRBJ2-2; weak D call: TRBD2 (7 bases). Trimming cost V 6 bases and J 2 bases, with 20 bases left between them. The CDR3 length is 17 residues. CDR1 is SGDLS, CDR2 YYNGEE, per germline. The CDR3 loop reads CASTASGGAGNTGELFF. CDR3 DNA sequence: TGTGCCAGCACGGCCAGTGGGGGGGCGGGCAACACCGGGGAGCTGTTTTTT.

The chain is built from TRBV25-1 and TRBJ1-5; 7 bases are shared with TRBD1. J was trimmed by 5 bases and V by 4 bases; bases with no gene match: 5. The CDR3 has 14 residues. Germline V lookup: CDR1 MGHDK, CDR2 SYGVNS. The CDR3 reads CASSGNTGDQPQHF. The CDR3 DNA follows: TGTGCCAGCAGTGGCAATACAGGGGATCAGCCCCAGCATTTT.

The chain links TRBV27 to TRBJ2-1, with TRBD2 matching 8 bases. CDR1 is MNHEY, CDR2 SMNVEV, per germline (reference sequence). CDR3 length: 13 residues. Losses at the gene ends were 3 bases for V and 8 bases for J; bases not matched to a gene: 3. The CDR3 loop reads CASSFWRGDEQFF. CDR3 bases: TGTGCCAGCAGTTTTTGGCGGGGGGATGAGCAGTTCTTC.

The rearrangement uses TRBV18 and TRBJ2-3; tentatively, D is TRBD1 (5 bases). CDR3 length: 14 amino acids. Trimming took 1 base from V and 6 from J, leaving 11 bases between them. Germline CDR1 and CDR2: KGHSH and LQKENI. The CDR3 sequence: CASSPRTNRDTQYF. CDR3 sequence (DNA): TGTGCCAGCTCACCACGGACAAACCGCGATACGCAGTATTTT.

As DNA, the CDR3 is TGTGCCAGCAGCCCAAAAGGGACAGGGGGCGTCTATGGCTACACCTTC. It codes for CASSPKGTGGVYGYTF. The chain is built from TRBV11-1 and TRBJ1-2; 12 nucleotides align to TRBD1. V was clipped by 5 bases and J by 4 bases; unmatched bases: 8. This CDR3 spans 16 amino acids. Germline lookup yields CDR1 SGHAT and CDR2 FQDESV (reference sequence).

The chain uses TRBV5-1 and TRBJ1-2; D perhaps matches TRBD1 (5 bases). V lost 4 bases to trimming and J lost 6 bases, with 13 bases between them. The CDR3 sequence is 13 residues long. Germline V gene lookup returns CDR1 SGHRS and CDR2 YFSETQ. Here the CDR3 reads CASSQTRGDGYTF. CDR3 bases: TGCGCCAGCAGCCAGACACGGGGGGATGGCTACACCTTC. The full variable domain, with the rest looked up from reference TRBV5-1 and TRBJ1-2, is KAGVTQTPRYLIKTRGQQVTLSCSPISGHRSVSWYQQTPGQGLQFLFEYFSETQRNKGNFPGRFSGRQFSNSRSEMNVSTLELGDSALYLCASSQTRGDGYTFGSGTRLTVV.

This chain joins TRBV19 and TRBJ1-5; 9 bases are a match to TRBD1. Germline V gene sequence: CDR1 LNHDA, CDR2 SQIVND (reference sequence). V shed 5 bases and J 4 bases; nucleotides not matched to a gene: 12. The CDR3 spans 17 residues. CDR3 residues: CASSVSSGTGMNQPQHF. The CDR3 coding sequence is TGTGCCAGTAGTGTTTCTTCCGGGACAGGGATGAATCAGCCCCAGCATTTT.

J is TRBJ1-1 and V is TRBV10-2, with TRBD1 matching 7 bases. This CDR3 has 14 residues. Germline CDR1 reads WSHSY; CDR2 reads SAAADI. The J segment lost 6 bases and the V segment lost 4 bases, leaving 8 bases of the junction unmatched. The CDR3 bases are TGCGCCAGCAGTGCCCGTAGGGGGCCGGCTGAAGCTTTCTTT. As protein: CASSARRGPAEAFF.

This chain connects TRBV7-3 to TRBJ1-1; a possible D gene is TRBD1 (5 bases). CDR1 SGHTA and CDR2 FQGTGA come from the germline V gene. CDR3 length: 14 residues. Trimming shortened V by 2 bases and J by 0 bases, and 7 bases separated the two germline ends. CDR3 sequence (DNA): TGTGCCAGCAGCTTACAGGGCCTGAACACTGAAGCTTTCTTT. Translation gives CASSLQGLNTEAFF.